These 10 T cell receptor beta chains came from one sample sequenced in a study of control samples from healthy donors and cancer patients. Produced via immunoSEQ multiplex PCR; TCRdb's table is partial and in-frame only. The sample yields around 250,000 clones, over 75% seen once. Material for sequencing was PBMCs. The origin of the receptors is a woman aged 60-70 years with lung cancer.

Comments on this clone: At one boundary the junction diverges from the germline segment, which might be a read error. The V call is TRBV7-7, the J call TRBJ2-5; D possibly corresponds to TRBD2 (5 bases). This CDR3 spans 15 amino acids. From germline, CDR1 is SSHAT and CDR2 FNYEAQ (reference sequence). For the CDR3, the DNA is TGTGCTAGCAGCTTAGCTCCGGGAATCCAAGAGACCCAGTACTTC. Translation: CASSLAPGIQETQYF.

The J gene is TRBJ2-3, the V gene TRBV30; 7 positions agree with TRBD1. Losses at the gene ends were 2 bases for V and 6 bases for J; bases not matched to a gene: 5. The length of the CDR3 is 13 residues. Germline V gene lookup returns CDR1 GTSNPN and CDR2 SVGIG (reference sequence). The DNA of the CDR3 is TGTGCCTGGAGTCGAAAACAGGGGGATACGCAGTATTTT. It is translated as CAWSRKQGDTQYF.

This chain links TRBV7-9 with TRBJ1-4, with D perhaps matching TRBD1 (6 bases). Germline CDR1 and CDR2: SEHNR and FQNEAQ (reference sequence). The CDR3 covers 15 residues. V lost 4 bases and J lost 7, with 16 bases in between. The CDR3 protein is CASSSPGGRSEKLFF. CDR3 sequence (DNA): TGTGCCAGCAGCTCCCCCGGGGGGCGCAGTGAAAAACTGTTTTTT.

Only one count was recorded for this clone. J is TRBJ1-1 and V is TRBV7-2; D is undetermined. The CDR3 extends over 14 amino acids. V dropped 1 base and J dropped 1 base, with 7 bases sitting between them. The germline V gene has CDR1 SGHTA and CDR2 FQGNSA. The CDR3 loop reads CASSLEAGNTEAFF. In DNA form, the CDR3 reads TGTGCCAGCAGCTTAGAGGCAGGGAACACTGAAGCTTTCTTT.

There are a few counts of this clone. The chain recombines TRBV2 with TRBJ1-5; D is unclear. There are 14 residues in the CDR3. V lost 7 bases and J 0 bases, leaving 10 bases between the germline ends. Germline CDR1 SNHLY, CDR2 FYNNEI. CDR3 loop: CASIADYSNQPQHF. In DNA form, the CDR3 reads TGTGCCAGCATCGCAGACTATAGCAATCAGCCCCAGCATTTT.

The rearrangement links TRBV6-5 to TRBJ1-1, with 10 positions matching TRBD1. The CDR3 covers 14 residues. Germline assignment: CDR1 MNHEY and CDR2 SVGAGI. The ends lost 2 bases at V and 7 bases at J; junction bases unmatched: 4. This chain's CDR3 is CASSYDRGRGEAFF. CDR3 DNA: TGTGCCAGCAGTTACGACAGGGGGCGAGGTGAAGCTTTCTTT.

The CDR3 spells CASSLQLAGGFYNEQFF. In DNA form, the CDR3 reads TGCGCCAGCAGCTTACAACTAGCGGGGGGGTTTTACAATGAGCAGTTCTTC. The genes are TRBV5-1 and TRBJ2-1; 13 nucleotides match TRBD2. The germline gives CDR1 SGHRS, CDR2 YFSETQ. V shed 2 bases and J 4 bases; nucleotides not matched to a gene: 6. CDR3 length: 17 amino acids.

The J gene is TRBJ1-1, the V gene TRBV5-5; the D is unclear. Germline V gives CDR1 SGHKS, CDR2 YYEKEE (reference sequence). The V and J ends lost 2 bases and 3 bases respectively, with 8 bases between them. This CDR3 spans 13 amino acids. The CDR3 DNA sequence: TGTGCCAGCAGCTTTAATGTCGACACTGAAGCTTTCTTT. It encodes CASSFNVDTEAFF.

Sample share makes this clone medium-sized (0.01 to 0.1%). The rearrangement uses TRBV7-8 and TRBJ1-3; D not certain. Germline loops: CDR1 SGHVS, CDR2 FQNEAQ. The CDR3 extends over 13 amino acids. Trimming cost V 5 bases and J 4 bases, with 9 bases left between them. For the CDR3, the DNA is TGTGCCAGCAGCATCCCCCTGGGAAACACCATATATTTT. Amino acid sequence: CASSIPLGNTIYF.

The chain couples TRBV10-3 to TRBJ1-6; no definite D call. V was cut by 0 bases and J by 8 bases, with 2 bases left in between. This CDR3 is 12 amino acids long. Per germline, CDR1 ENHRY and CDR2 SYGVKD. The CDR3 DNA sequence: TGTGCCATCAGTGAGTCGGATTCACCCCTCCACTTT. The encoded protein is CAISESDSPLHF.